This entry is about one TCR beta chain. It has no known antigen specificity. No clone much larger than this one lies a single base away; base qualities are absent. The entire amount of isolated RNA was reverse transcribed using the High Capacity cDNA Reverse Transcription Kit, so the sequenced TCRB transcripts were expressed ones. Deep immunoSEQ sequencing was applied to naive, central memory and regulatory T cell samples, giving an average of around 4 million total reads per sample. After sorted cells were lysed in RLT buffer, RNA was extracted with DNase-treated RNeasy Micro or Mini kits, with the choice depending on cell number. To prevent cross-contamination, each cell subset was processed individually, whereas patient and healthy donor samples were processed jointly. The immunoSEQ multiplex PCR was used to amplify TCRB sequences from cDNA, generating 87-bp fragments that spanned the CDR3 region. Sequencing of the amplicons was performed on the Illumina HiSeq platform. From the authors' description of their analysis: PCR bias was corrected computationally using synthetic template baselines, and reads within Hamming distance 2 were collapsed, with unmergeable singletons discarded. Reads were aligned to IMGT to assign V, D and J genes, CDR3 length, and insertions or deletions at six rearrangement sites. Within each subset, clonotype counts were normalized to sorted cell number, after which true diversity and Gini coefficients were computed with the tcR R package. The overlap coefficient, calculated on TCRB nucleotide sequences, was used to measure repertoire sharing. The table was pulled from immuneACCESS by TCRdb, which kept in-frame rearrangements only. Such tables lose some clones; where checked, under half of the loss comes from unresolved V genes, and the rest has no known cause. The V and J calls and clone size come from that table; D and trimming were worked out from the DNA. The sample table contains about 210,000 clones; only one count was recorded for about a tenth of them. The top ten clonotypes cover about 1.2% of the sample.

Trimming accounts for 4 bases at V and 6 bases at J, while the number of junction bases matched to no gene is 7. The CDR3 holds 15 amino acids from the cysteine to the phenylalanine. Only the CDR3 DNA is retained, 45 bases long and in frame from the first base. CDR1 and CDR2 were assigned from the germline V gene as LGHNA and YNFKEQ. This entry is derived from a study of beta chain features in type 1 diabetes (dated by TCRdb to the late 2010s). With respect to the entire study: Mean age, gender distribution, total cell number and subset yield were not different between patients and healthy donors. A total of approximately 110,000,000 sorted cells were examined across all samples, and a strong correlation was observed between cell number per subset and RNA yield. The study compared the TCRB repertoires of sorted circulating CD4+ T cell subsets in recently diagnosed type 1 diabetes patients with those in matched healthy donors. Naive and central memory subsets were obtained from all 30 or so donors, but regulatory and stem cell-like memory subsets were isolated from only 8 patients and about eight healthy donors.

A single peripheral blood draw of approximately 110 mL on average was collected from each donor into heparinised tubes. A BD FACSAria II was used to sort naive, central memory, regulatory and stem cell-like memory CD4+ T cells with a panel that included CD45RO, CCR7, CD25, CD127, CD95 and CD27. Purity was above 95% for every sorted population. PBMCs were isolated right away by Lymphoprep density gradient centrifugation and were stained directly, without culture. So that batch effects would be minimized, each experiment stained and sorted samples in pairs, pairing one healthy donor with one patient. Overall results and qualifications from the work: PCR may preferentially amplify shorter templates, but because patient and control samples were amplified and corrected together, any resulting skew would affect both groups equally. Naive, central memory and regulatory TCRB repertoires appeared to be more alike among patients than among healthy donors. HLA sub-analyses involved small numbers of individuals, so any influence of HLA type on TCRB rearrangement remained unresolved. Because cDNA rather than genomic DNA was sequenced, highly expressing activated cells could have been over-represented, although no difference in activation and CD3 levels was found between groups. A moderate but significant shortening of TCRB CDR3 length was observed in type 1 diabetes patients in all four CD4+ subsets. At VDJ recombination sites, type 1 diabetes patients had fewer insertions and more deleted nucleotides, which implies abnormalities in thymic rearrangement.

Sequencing was done on a sample of central memory CD4+ T cells from blood. This clonotype originated in a man between 18 and 29 years old in good health. This chain joins TRBV4-2 to TRBJ2-3; 10 central bases correspond to TRBD2. CDR3 reads: CASSPGLADSDTQYF. The nucleotide sequence reads TGTGCCAGCAGCCCCGGACTAGCGGACTCTGATACGCAGTATTTT.